This TCR beta chain was captured in a study of blood T cell repertoires in COVID-19. Study as a whole: The study drew acute and convalescent COVID-19 samples from the United States, Italy and Spain. Nucleic acid was either cDNA or gDNA, and it came from T cells, B-cell-depleted T cells, or PBMCs.

How the authors handled the data: Reference gene primers were amplified, and this amplification served to estimate nucleated cell counts. TCRdb keeps only in-frame clones here, not all; method: immunoSEQ multiplex PCR. Clone size and V and J calls were adopted from that table, with D and trimming inferred from the DNA. The sample yields about 140,000 clones, 65% to 80% seen once. The clonotype comes from a woman aged 55 to 70 with acute or convalescent COVID-19. Material: peripheral blood.

This CDR3 reads CASSLVGGGNEKLFF. CDR3 coding DNA: TGTGCCAGCAGCTTAGTTGGGGGAGGGAATGAAAAACTGTTTTTT. The chain recombines TRBV7-2 with TRBJ1-4, with a tentative D call TRBD1 (5 bases). The germline V gene has CDR1 SGHTA and CDR2 FQGNSA. The CDR3 extends over 15 amino acids. Trimming took 1 base from V and 5 from J, leaving 11 bases between them.